A selection of T cell receptor beta chains follows, all from one sample in a study of human T cells and chemical hapten exposure. TCRdb re-called the RACE reads with MiXCR, one entry per CDR3 protein. The sample shows roughly 30,000 distinct CDR3 sequences, about 7% of them seen only once. Material: whole blood. The receptors originated from a human donor in good health. Some clones in this sample may be carry-over from other donors' samples. Each CDR3 is given with its conserved first and last residue. A D gene is named only where the DNA matches it firmly. Part of the rows lack a size; the others show once, few, many or a class for expanded clones.

TRBV28	many	NA	TRBJ2-3	CASSLPLTGTSTDTQYF	TGTGCCAGCAGTTTGCCCCTAACAGGGACGAGCACAGATACGCAGTATTTT
TRBV3-1	few	NA	TRBJ2-7	CASSPNYSYEQYF	TGTGCCAGCAGCCCCAATTACTCCTACGAGCAGTACTTC
TRBV30	NA	NA	TRBJ1-6	CAWRRTDYNSPLHF	TGTGCCTGGAGGCGGACAGATTATAATTCACCCCTCCACTTT
TRBV19	NA	TRBD2	TRBJ2-4	CASRPSGRAKNIQYF	TGTGCCAGTAGGCCTAGCGGGAGGGCCAAAAACATTCAGTACTTC
TRBV20-1	NA	TRBD2	TRBJ2-3	CSARTGGADTQYF	TGCAGTGCTAGGACGGGGGGAGCAGATACGCAGTATTTT
TRBV6-5	NA	TRBD2	TRBJ2-7	CASSSGGSSYEQYF	TGTGCCAGCAGCAGCGGGGGGAGCTCCTACGAGCAGTACTTC
TRBV18	few	NA	TRBJ1-3	CASSPRIVDGLLSGNTIYF	TGTGCCAGCTCACCAAGGATTGTGGACGGGCTCCTCTCTGGAAACACCATATATTTT
TRBV13	few	NA	TRBJ2-3	CASSLARWNTDTQYF	TGTGCCAGCAGCTTAGCCAGATGGAACACAGATACGCAGTATTTT
TRBV10-3	NA	TRBD2	TRBJ2-7	CAISEAPRWEGYEQYF	TGTGCCATCAGTGAGGCCCCGAGATGGGAGGGCTACGAGCAGTACTTC
TRBV9	many	NA	TRBJ1-3	CASSPRMGSGNTIYF	TGTGCCAGCAGCCCCCGTATGGGCTCTGGAAACACCATATATTTT
TRBV24-1	many	NA	TRBJ2-3	CATPKWGYTDTQYF	TGTGCCACCCCTAAGTGGGGATACACAGATACGCAGTATTTT
TRBV3-1	many	NA	TRBJ2-7	CASSQVPGSPYEQYF	TGTGCCAGCAGCCAAGTTCCGGGAAGTCCCTACGAGCAGTACTTC
TRBV20-1	few	TRBD2	TRBJ2-7	CSARESLAGMGHF	TGCAGTGCTAGAGAATCACTAGCGGGGATGGGGCACTTC
TRBV6-5	few	TRBD2	TRBJ2-1	CASRRTSGNEQFF	TGTGCCAGCAGAAGGACTAGCGGGAATGAGCAGTTCTTC
TRBV19	few	NA	TRBJ2-2	CASSPGVLQNTGELFF	TGTGCCAGTAGTCCGGGGGTTCTCCAGAACACCGGGGAGCTGTTTTTT
TRBV29-1	many	NA	TRBJ1-6	CSVRDINSPLHF	TGCAGCGTTCGGGACATTAATTCACCCCTCCACTTT
TRBV12-3/TRBV12-4	many	NA	TRBJ2-2	CASSFDPGELFF	TGTGCCAGCAGTTTTGATCCCGGGGAGCTGTTTTTT
TRBV5-1	many	NA	TRBJ2-3	CASSFKGSVTDTQYF	TGCGCCAGCAGCTTTAAGGGGTCGGTCACAGATACGCAGTATTTT
TRBV20-1	NA	NA	TRBJ1-1	CSAKRGEPMNTEAFF	TGCAGTGCTAAAAGAGGGGAACCAATGAACACTGAAGCTTTCTTT
TRBV7-9	many	NA	TRBJ1-1	CASSPRGTASRGAFF	TGTGCCAGCAGCCCCCGGGGGACGGCCTCGAGGGGGGCTTTCTTT
TRBV4-1	many	NA	TRBJ1-4	CASSLTVREKLFF	TGCGCCAGCAGCCTCACTGTCCGAGAAAAACTGTTTTTT
TRBV10-2	NA	NA	TRBJ1-5	CASSDWGSGNQPQHF	TGCGCCAGCAGTGATTGGGGATCGGGCAATCAGCCCCAGCATTTT
TRBV5-1	few	NA	TRBJ1-1	CASAPRDHTEAFF	TGCGCCAGCGCCCCTCGGGACCACACTGAAGCTTTCTTT
TRBV20-1	few	TRBD1	TRBJ1-1	CSANRGRTNTEAFF	TGCAGTGCTAACAGGGGGCGGACGAACACTGAAGCTTTCTTT
TRBV6-1	NA	NA	TRBJ2-3	CASSERDNTDTQYF	TGTGCCAGCAGTGAAAGGGATAACACAGATACGCAGTATTTT
TRBV7-9	NA	TRBD1	TRBJ1-2	CASASDRGRVYGYTF	TGTGCCAGCGCGTCCGACAGGGGGCGCGTCTATGGCTACACCTTC
TRBV12-3/TRBV12-4	NA	TRBD1	TRBJ1-2	CASSKTGGLYGYTF	TGTGCCAGCAGCAAGACAGGGGGGCTCTATGGCTACACCTTC
TRBV5-1	few	NA	TRBJ1-6	CASKQSGAGNSPLHF	TGCGCCAGCAAGCAAAGTGGGGCGGGGAATTCACCCCTCCACTTT
TRBV6-2/TRBV6-3	NA	NA	TRBJ2-3	CASSYQGPDTQYF	TGTGCCAGCAGTTACCAGGGACCAGATACGCAGTATTTT
TRBV6-2/TRBV6-3	NA	NA	TRBJ2-3	CASRRSRADTQYF	TGTGCCAGCAGACGATCGAGGGCAGATACGCAGTATTTT
TRBV28	NA	TRBD2	TRBJ2-3	CASSGLAGDISNTQYF	TGTGCCAGCAGCGGACTAGCGGGAGATATATCAAATACGCAGTATTTT
TRBV5-5	many	TRBD1	TRBJ2-7	CASSWTGYEQYF	TGTGCCAGCAGCTGGACAGGATACGAGCAGTACTTC
TRBV9	NA	NA	TRBJ1-5	CASSVGGTSGQPQHF	TGTGCCAGCAGCGTAGGGGGGACCTCGGGTCAGCCCCAGCATTTT
TRBV28	many	NA	TRBJ2-7	CASSLSGQGTYEQYF	TGTGCCAGCAGTTTATCGGGCCAGGGTACCTACGAGCAGTACTTC
TRBV6-1	many	NA	TRBJ2-3	CASSGRLSSTDTQYF	TGTGCCAGCAGTGGGAGACTTTCTAGCACAGATACGCAGTATTTT
TRBV29-1	few	NA	TRBJ1-1	CSVYGQRNTEAFF	TGCAGCGTCTACGGACAGCGGAACACTGAAGCTTTCTTT
TRBV3-1	many	NA	TRBJ2-3	CASSYTPTADTQYF	TGTGCCAGCAGTTACACACCTACTGCAGATACGCAGTATTTT
TRBV18	few	TRBD2	TRBJ2-7	CASSPVGLAGGEQYF	TGTGCCAGCTCACCGGTTGGACTAGCGGGGGGTGAGCAGTACTTC
TRBV18	medium-sized	NA	TRBJ2-7	CASSPYVDSSYEQYF	TGTGCCAGCTCACCATACGTGGACAGCTCCTACGAGCAGTACTTC
TRBV29-1	many	TRBD2	TRBJ2-1	CSVEPSTSPSYNEQFF	TGCAGCGTTGAACCCTCGACTAGCCCCTCCTACAATGAGCAGTTCTTC
TRBV25-1	many	TRBD1	TRBJ1-2	CASTRTGEGYTF	TGTGCCAGCACCCGGACAGGGGAGGGCTACACCTTC
TRBV2	many	NA	TRBJ2-1	CASSDLAYSNEQFF	TGTGCCAGCAGTGATTTGGCCTACTCTAATGAGCAGTTCTTC
TRBV7-8	many	NA	TRBJ2-3	CASSLVGYTDTQYF	TGTGCCAGCAGCTTAGTGGGCTACACAGATACGCAGTATTTT
TRBV5-5	few	TRBD1	TRBJ1-2	CASSLTGTGNTGYTF	TGTGCCAGCAGCCTCACCGGGACAGGGAACACCGGCTACACCTTC
TRBV5-1	NA	NA	TRBJ2-1	CASSLTGIINEQFF	TGCGCCAGCAGCTTGACCGGAATAATCAATGAGCAGTTCTTC
TRBV5-1	NA	TRBD2	TRBJ2-7	CASSFLAGGPGEQYF	TGCGCCAGCAGCTTCTTAGCGGGAGGGCCCGGCGAGCAGTACTTC
TRBV2	many	NA	TRBJ1-3	CASKAQGPGNTIYF	TGTGCCAGCAAAGCTCAGGGGCCTGGAAACACCATATATTTT
TRBV12-3/TRBV12-4	many	NA	TRBJ1-3	CASSLREGNTIYF	TGTGCCAGCAGTTTAAGGGAGGGAAACACCATATATTTT
TRBV2	medium-sized	NA	TRBJ1-1	CASSLQVNTEAFF	TGTGCCAGCAGTCTCCAGGTGAACACTGAAGCTTTCTTT
TRBV7-2	NA	NA	TRBJ2-3	CASSLGRDTQYF	TGTGCCAGCAGCTTGGGGCGGGATACGCAGTATTTT
TRBV4-1	many	NA	TRBJ1-1	CASSQAGAQNTEAFF	TGCGCCAGCAGCCAAGCCGGGGCCCAGAACACTGAAGCTTTCTTT